These 2 T cell receptor beta chains share one sample of origin, sequenced in a study of identical twins. TCRdb re-called the 5' RACE reads with MiXCR, one entry per CDR3 protein. The profile shows 520,000 or so distinct CDR3 sequences, around 20% of them singletons. This same sample was also part of a study on T cells expressing NK-cell markers.

The material sequenced was CD4+ T cells sorted from blood. The origin of the receptors is a woman in her late teens or twenties in good health.

A few counts support this clonotype. The rearrangement uses TRBV6-2 or TRBV6-3 and TRBJ2-1; TRBD2 agrees at 7 bases. Trimming cost V 2 bases and J 6 bases; bases outside gene matches: 7. This CDR3 is 15 amino acids long. Per germline, CDR1 MNHEY and CDR2 SVGEGT. CDR3 sequence reads: CASSYEAGAGNEQFF. The CDR3 region has the DNA TGTGCCAGCAGTTACGAGGCGGGAGCCGGCAATGAGCAGTTCTTC.

The chain recombines TRBV7-2 with TRBJ1-1; D is unresolved. V lost 2 bases and J lost 4, with 8 bases in between. The CDR3 runs to 13 residues. Germline CDR1 SGHTA, CDR2 FQGNSA. CDR3 nucleotides: TGTGCCAGCAGCTTAAAACATGGCACTGAAGCTTTCTTT. This gives the protein CASSLKHGTEAFF. The full variable domain, in which reference TRBV7-2 and TRBJ1-1 provide the parts outside the CDR3, is GAGVSQSPSNKVTEKGKDVELRCDPISGHTALYWYRQSLGQGLEFLIYFQGNSAPDKSGLPSDRFSAERTGGSVSTLTIQRTQQEDSAVYLCASSLKHGTEAFFGQGTRLTVV.